A selection of T cell receptor beta chains follows, all from one sample in a study of blood T cell repertoires in COVID-19. TCRdb's table, derived via immunoSEQ multiplex PCR, lists solely in-frame clones and lacks some. The table records about 300,000 clones, approximately 84% of them present only once. Material for sequencing was peripheral blood. The source of these receptors is a human donor with COVID-19, enrolled during active disease. The donor label of this sample is uncertain. The CDR3 runs from the conserved cysteine through the conserved F or W. Each record gives: V gene, D gene, clone size, J gene, CDR3 DNA, CDR3 protein. A D gene is named only where the DNA matches it firmly. Some rows have no size entry. The others give once, few or many, or a class for an expanded clone.

>TRBV25-1|.|.|TRBJ1-6
TGTGCCAGCAGTGCCAGTCAGGTACTTGGCCCCTCTAATTCACCCCTCCACTTT
CASSASQVLGPSNSPLHF
>TRBV27|TRBD1|.|TRBJ1-5
TGTGCCAGCCGGGGACAGGAGAATCAGCCCCAGCATTTT
CASRGQENQPQHF
>TRBV5-1|TRBD1|.|TRBJ2-7
TGCGCCAGCAGCTTGGAGGGGGCCAGCTCCTACGAGCAGTACTTC
CASSLEGASSYEQYF
>TRBV15|.|.|TRBJ2-5
TGTGCCACCAGCCCCCGTGGCGGGAACGGGGAGACCCAGTACTTC
CATSPRGGNGETQYF
>TRBV19|TRBD1|.|TRBJ1-2
TGTGCCAGTAGTCCTAGGCAGGGGGAGAACTATGGCTACACCTTC
CASSPRQGENYGYTF
>TRBV11-3|.|.|TRBJ2-7
TGTGCCAGCAGCTTAGGGGCGGGATTCGAGCAGTACTTC
CASSLGAGFEQYF
>TRBV4-3|.|.|TRBJ1-3
TGCGCCAGCAGCCAAGATAGTTGGGGAAACACCATATATTTT
CASSQDSWGNTIYF
>TRBV27|.|.|TRBJ2-7
TGTGCCAGCGGACAAATTGTGGGGCCCTCCACGCAGTACTTC
CASGQIVGPSTQYF
>TRBV30|TRBD2|.|TRBJ2-3
TGTGCCTGGAACCGAGGACTAGCGGGCCCAAGCACAGATACGCAGTATTTT
CAWNRGLAGPSTDTQYF
>TRBV18|TRBD1|once|TRBJ1-3
TGTGCCAGCTCACCATTGACAGGGGGCAATGGAAACACCATATATTTT
CASSPLTGGNGNTIYF
>TRBV19|.|.|TRBJ2-2
TGTGCCAGTCGTCTTTCGGCCGGGGAGCTGTTTTTT
CASRLSAGELFF
>TRBV2|TRBD2|.|TRBJ2-1
TGTGCCAGCACAGCGGGGCCCTACAATGAGCAGTTCTTC
CASTAGPYNEQFF
>TRBV30|.|.|TRBJ1-2
TGTGCCTGGAGTGTACGGGGAGCAGCTAACTATGGCTACACCTTC
CAWSVRGAANYGYTF
>TRBV7-2|.|.|TRBJ2-1
TGTGCCAGCAGCTTAGCTAGTTATGAGCAGTTCTTC
CASSLASYEQFF
>TRBV19|TRBD1|.|TRBJ1-5
TGTGCCAGCCAGGGGGCTGGCCAGCCCCAGCATTTT
CASQGAGQPQHF
>TRBV5-1|.|.|TRBJ2-7
TGCGCCAGCAGCAGGGGCTGGGACTCCTACGAGCAGTACTTC
CASSRGWDSYEQYF
>TRBV5-1|.|.|TRBJ1-3
TGCGCCAGCGCGGACCCCTCAATCGGGGTAGGGGGAAACACCATATATTTT
CASADPSIGVGGNTIYF
>TRBV5-6|.|.|TRBJ2-7
TGTGCCAGCAGCCGTCTGCCGACAGGCCCTTACGAGCAGTACTTC
CASSRLPTGPYEQYF
>TRBV5-1|.|.|TRBJ1-3
TGCGCCAGCAGCTTGGCGGCGGGACCGAGCTCTGGAAACACCATATATTTT
CASSLAAGPSSGNTIYF
>TRBV20-1|.|.|TRBJ1-5
TGCAGTGCTAGTGGGGGGCTTCGGCCCCAGCATTTT
CSASGGLRPQHF
>TRBV10-3|TRBD1|.|TRBJ1-4
TGTGCCATCAGAGGGGACAGCGGAGGAAAACTGTTTTTT
CAIRGDSGGKLFF
>TRBV9|TRBD2|.|TRBJ2-1
TGTGCCAGCAGCGTAGGGGGTAGCGGGAGGGTCTACAATGAGCAGTTCTTC
CASSVGGSGRVYNEQFF
>TRBV4-1|TRBD1|.|TRBJ1-4
TGCGCCAGCAGCCAAGGGCGTGGGCAGGGGGCGAGTGAAAAACTGTTTTTT
CASSQGRGQGASEKLFF
>TRBV28|.|.|TRBJ1-4
TGTGCCAGCAGTTTATCTCTTCAACAGGGAAGCCCCCAAAAACTGTTTTTT
CASSLSLQQGSPQKLFF
>TRBV28|.|.|TRBJ2-1
TGTGCCACCTCCTTAGGGGGACCAGGGGACTACAATGAGCAGTTCTTC
CATSLGGPGDYNEQFF
>TRBV29-1|.|few|TRBJ2-1
TGCAGCGTTGTTGCCAGGGCCACCTACAATGAGCAGTTCTTC
CSVVARATYNEQFF
>TRBV7-9|.|once|TRBJ1-6
TGTGCCAGCAGCTCTAACAGCAATTCACCCCTCCACTTT
CASSSNSNSPLHF
>TRBV27|TRBD2|.|TRBJ2-2
TGTGCCAGCCAACCCCCTAGCGGGATAGCCGGGGAGCTGTTTTTT
CASQPPSGIAGELFF
>TRBV30|.|.|TRBJ2-5
TGTGCCTGGAGTGCAGGGAATCTCGAGACCCAGTACTTC
CAWSAGNLETQYF
>TRBV30|.|.|TRBJ1-1
TGTGCCTGGAGTCCCCAGGGATACACTGAAGCTTTCTTT
CAWSPQGYTEAFF
>TRBV5-1|TRBD2|.|TRBJ2-2
TGCGCCAGCAGCCCGAATGTGGGACTAGCGGGAGAGGCCGGGGAGCTGTTTTTT
CASSPNVGLAGEAGELFF
>TRBV7-2|.|.|TRBJ1-1
TGTGCCAGCAGCTTAGCGCGGGGGTCCACTGAAGCTTTCTTT
CASSLARGSTEAFF
>TRBV5-1|TRBD2|.|TRBJ2-1
TGCGCCAGCAGCTTGGGGGGCGGGAGCCCCTCGGATGAGCAGTTCTTC
CASSLGGGSPSDEQFF
>TRBV5-5|.|once|TRBJ1-4
TGTGCCAGCAGCCGAGGTACAGGTGTTATGTCTGAAAAACTGTTTTTT
CASSRGTGVMSEKLFF
>TRBV30|TRBD2|.|TRBJ2-1
TGTGCCTGTTCGGTAGCGGGATACAACAATGAGCAGTTCTTC
CACSVAGYNNEQFF
>TRBV18|.|.|TRBJ1-1
TGTGCCAGCTCCTCTATGAACACTGAAGCTTTCTTT
CASSSMNTEAFF
>TRBV5-1|TRBD2|.|TRBJ2-7
TGCGCCAGCAGCCCGACTAGCGGGTCTTCATACGAGCAGTACTTC
CASSPTSGSSYEQYF
>TRBV6-2/TRBV6-3|.|once|TRBJ1-1
TGTGCCAGCAGTGCCTACCGGGAAGCTAGGGCTGAAGCTTTCTTT
CASSAYREARAEAFF
>TRBV7-2|TRBD2|.|TRBJ2-2
TGTGCCAGCAGCTTACAGCGGGGGAACACCGGGGAGCTGTTTTTT
CASSLQRGNTGELFF
>TRBV6-5|TRBD2|.|TRBJ2-1
TGTGCCAGCAGTTACCAAAGACTAGCGGATCAGTTCTTC
CASSYQRLADQFF
>TRBV28|TRBD2|.|TRBJ2-3
TGTGCCAGCAGTCCCACTAGCGGGCGGGGCGCAGATACGCAGTATTTT
CASSPTSGRGADTQYF
>TRBV7-2|TRBD1|.|TRBJ1-1
TGTGCCAGCAGTTACGACAGGGGGACTGAAGCTTTCTTT
CASSYDRGTEAFF
>TRBV6-5|.|.|TRBJ1-1
TGTGCCAGCAGTCGGAGAGACACTGAAGCTTTCTTT
CASSRRDTEAFF
>TRBV7-7|TRBD2|.|TRBJ2-1
TGTGCTAGCAGCCCGTTGACTAGCGGTTCCTACAATGAGCAGTTCTTC
CASSPLTSGSYNEQFF
>TRBV28|TRBD1|.|TRBJ2-3
TGTGCCAGCAGTTTGGACAGGGTCACAGATACGCAGTATTTT
CASSLDRVTDTQYF
>TRBV18|TRBD1|.|TRBJ1-2
TGTGCCAGCTCACTGGGGACAGACTATGGCTACACCTTC
CASSLGTDYGYTF
>TRBV7-2|.|.|TRBJ2-3
TGTGCCAGCAGCGATCAGTTAGCGGTAGTCTCAGATACGCAGTATTTT
CASSDQLAVVSDTQYF
>TRBV19|.|few|TRBJ2-7
TGTGCCAGTAGTATCGGGTCCGCTCCCTACGAGCAGTACTTC
CASSIGSAPYEQYF
>TRBV28|TRBD2|.|TRBJ2-7
TGTGCCAGCACCCCTGGGGGAACTAGCGGGATCTACGAGCAGTACTTC
CASTPGGTSGIYEQYF
>TRBV6-2/TRBV6-3|TRBD2|.|TRBJ2-7
TGTGCCAGCAGTACCCGGGGGGTCTCCTACGAGCAGTACTTC
CASSTRGVSYEQYF
>TRBV30|TRBD1|.|TRBJ1-1
TGTGCCTGGAGTGGAGACAGGGGGCGATCGGCTTTCTTT
CAWSGDRGRSAFF
>TRBV2|.|.|TRBJ1-5
TGTGCCAGCAGTGAAGCGCGGCCCGCCGGCCTTAATCAGCCCCAGCATTTT
CASSEARPAGLNQPQHF
>TRBV5-1|.|.|TRBJ2-6
TGCGCCAGCAGCCAGGACTACGCTGGGGCCAACGTCCTGACTTTC
CASSQDYAGANVLTF
>TRBV5-1|TRBD1|.|TRBJ1-1
TGCGCCAGCAGCCTGACAGGGGGTGACACTGAAGCTTTCTTT
CASSLTGGDTEAFF
>TRBV5-1|.|.|TRBJ2-2
TGCGCCAGCAGCTTGGACAGTCACACCGGGGAGCTGTTTTTT
CASSLDSHTGELFF
>TRBV19|.|.|TRBJ2-3
TGTGCCAGTAGTATTTACGGAGATACGCAGTATTTT
CASSIYGDTQYF
>TRBV4-3|.|.|TRBJ2-3
TGCGCCAGCAGCCAAGACGACAGCGCAGATACGCAGTATTTT
CASSQDDSADTQYF
>TRBV19|TRBD1|.|TRBJ1-1
TGTGCCAGTAGTAGACAGGGGCGGGACACTGAAGCTTTCTTT
CASSRQGRDTEAFF